Presented here are 11 T cell receptor beta chains from one specimen sequenced in a study of CD8 T cells in Susac syndrome. Random-hexamer reverse transcription was applied to 0.5 to 1 ug RNA. Using its own MiXCR run on the immunoSEQ multiplex PCR reads, TCRdb lists one record per CDR3 protein. The repertoire holds 170,000 or so distinct CDR3 sequences, with approximately 94% as singletons. The sequenced sample consisted of CD4+ T cells from PBMCs. The receptors stem from a human donor with Susac syndrome.

The rearrangement links TRBV9 to TRBJ1-4; 8 bases align to TRBD1. Germline assignment: CDR1 SGDLS and CDR2 YYNGEE. V lost 3 bases, J lost 6 bases, and 4 bases stayed unmatched. The CDR3 spans 14 residues. The CDR3 loop reads CASSGRGQDEKLFF. The CDR3 bases are TGTGCCAGCAGCGGCAGGGGGCAAGATGAAAAACTGTTTTTT.

The chain combines TRBV10-3 with TRBJ1-1; 8 bases agree with TRBD1. CDR3 length: 14 residues. The V segment lost 4 bases and the J segment 4 bases; nucleotides outside the gene matches: 5. Germline V gene sequence: CDR1 ENHRY, CDR2 SYGVKD. CDR3 nucleotides: TGTGCCATCAGTGGTACAGGGGGGAGCACTGAAGCTTTCTTT. Amino acid sequence: CAISGTGGSTEAFF.

This chain uses TRBV9 with TRBJ2-2; the D is unclear. Germline lookup yields CDR1 SGDLS and CDR2 YYNGEE. The CDR3 runs to 16 residues. Trimming stripped 4 bases from V and 0 bases from J, with 13 bases between. CDR3 in amino acids: CASSPQTDPNTGELFF. CDR3 coding DNA: TGTGCCAGCAGCCCCCAGACCGATCCGAACACCGGGGAGCTGTTTTTT.

This chain connects TRBV7-9 to TRBJ2-3; 7 positions match TRBD2. CDR1 is SEHNR and CDR2 is FQNEAQ in the germline V gene (reference sequence). This CDR3 spans 12 amino acids. With V trimmed by 8 bases and J by 6 bases, 5 bases remained unmatched. The CDR3 sequence: CASVWEGDTQYF. The CDR3 DNA follows: TGTGCCAGCGTCTGGGAGGGGGATACGCAGTATTTT.

V is TRBV15 and J is TRBJ2-2, with 7 bases fitting TRBD1. Germline loops: CDR1 LNHNV, CDR2 YYDKDF (reference sequence). Trimming cost V 5 bases and J 6 bases; bases outside gene matches: 6. This CDR3 contains 14 residues. CDR3 region: CATSVDRVPGELFF. The CDR3 DNA is TGTGCCACCAGCGTAGACAGGGTGCCCGGGGAGCTGTTTTTT.

This chain links TRBV20-1 with TRBJ2-1, with 8 bases matching TRBD2. Per the germline V gene, CDR1 is DFQATT and CDR2 is SNEGSKA (reference sequence). The CDR3 is 15 residues long. Trimming took 5 bases from V and 6 from J; bases not matched to a gene: 12. In nucleotides, the CDR3 is TGCAGTGCTGATCTCTACGCGGGGGGCATCAATGAGCAGTTCTTC. This translates into CSADLYAGGINEQFF.

V and J are TRBV29-1 and TRBJ1-3; weak D call: TRBD1 (5 bases). The V and J ends lost 4 bases and 1 base respectively, with 8 bases between them. This CDR3 region has 13 residues. Germline lookup yields CDR1 SQVTM and CDR2 ANQGSEA. The CDR3: CSVADSSGNTIYF. CDR3 DNA sequence: TGCAGCGTTGCAGACAGTTCTGGAAACACCATATATTTT. Full variable domain (rest looked up from reference TRBV29-1 and TRBJ1-3): SAVISQKPSRDICQRGTSLTIQCQVDSQVTMMFWYRQQPGQSLTLIATANQGSEATYESGFVIDKFPISRPNLTFSTLTVSNMSPEDSSIYLCSVADSSGNTIYFGEGSWLTVV.

V usage is TRBV2 and J usage is TRBJ2-6, with D uncertain. The V end lost 10 bases, the J end lost 0 bases, and 10 bases lay between the germline ends. The CDR3 totals 14 residues. Per the germline V gene, CDR1 is SNHLY and CDR2 is FYNNEI. The CDR3 loop reads CANPAFSGANVLTF. The CDR3 DNA reads as TGTGCCAACCCCGCGTTCTCTGGGGCCAACGTCCTGACTTTC.

The chain carries TRBV29-1 and TRBJ1-1; D unresolved. The germline gives CDR1 SQVTM, CDR2 ANQGSEA. The CDR3 sequence is 12 residues long. In DNA, the CDR3 is TGCGCAGCCTCATGGATGAACACTGAAGCTTTCTTT. It is translated as CAASWMNTEAFF.

Only a few counts were recorded for this clonotype. The CDR3 reads CASSFGTDYGYTF. The CDR3 DNA follows: TGTGCCAGCAGCTTTGGGACAGACTATGGCTACACCTTC. This rearrangement joins TRBV7-8 to TRBJ1-2; TRBD1 matches 7 bases. Trimming took 3 bases from V and 3 from J; bases not matched to a gene: 1. The CDR3 length is 13 residues. Germline V gene data show CDR1 as SGHVS and CDR2 as FQNEAQ.

V gene TRBV19 combines with J gene TRBJ2-1; a weak D match, TRBD1 (6 bases). The CDR3 loop spans 12 amino acids. CDR1 is LNHDA, CDR2 SQIVND, per germline (reference sequence). Between the trimmed V and J ends, which lost 9 bases and 7 bases, there was a span of 13 bases. CDR3 amino acids: CASRTVTNEQFF. In DNA, the CDR3 is TGTGCCAGCCGGACAGTAACTAATGAGCAGTTCTTC.